Below, 3 T cell receptor beta chains from the same sample are listed, as sequenced in a study of blood T cells in healthy people across ages. PCR was performed a second time for about 7 to 12 cycles using a sample-barcoded 5' primer and a J-beta primer mix. Via MiXCR, TCRdb re-called the 5' RACE reads, giving one row per CDR3 protein. The sample contains approximately 400,000 distinct CDR3 sequences, roughly half of which appear only once. Specimen: blood. All receptors come from a man aged 55 to 70 in good health.

This clonotype was observed at least ten times. The chain joins TRBV6-2 or TRBV6-3 to TRBJ2-6; D is perhaps TRBD1 or TRBD2 (5 bases each). Trimming took 4 bases from V and 4 from J, leaving 23 bases between them. CDR1 is MNHEY, CDR2 SVGEGT, per germline. The CDR3 covers 19 residues. The CDR3 reads CASSFRDGAPPFGANVLTF. As DNA, the CDR3 is TGTGCCAGCAGTTTCCGGGACGGGGCCCCACCGTTCGGGGCCAACGTCCTGACTTTC.

V and J are TRBV20-1 and TRBJ1-2, with TRBD1 as a possible D gene (5 bases). Trimming cost V 5 bases and J 4 bases, with 14 bases left between them. This CDR3 contains 13 residues. The germline V gene encodes CDR1 DFQATT and CDR2 SNEGSKA (reference sequence). In nucleotides, the CDR3 is TGCAGTGCTCCTTCTGGGAGGGGCTATGGCTACACCTTC. This translates into CSAPSGRGYGYTF.

J is TRBJ1-1 and V is TRBV29-1; TRBD1 aligns across 8 bases. The CDR3 is made up of 14 amino acids. Germline V lookup: CDR1 SQVTM, CDR2 ANQGSEA. Trimming cost V 7 bases and J 3 bases; bases outside gene matches: 10. The CDR3 sequence is CSALSGTGYTEAFF. DNA for the CDR3: TGCAGCGCCCTTTCCGGGACAGGTTACACTGAAGCTTTCTTT.